Described below is a single T cell receptor beta chain sequence and its context. Its target antigen remains unknown. Base quality data are lacking; no much larger clone is found one base away. Whole blood was collected in K2EDTA tubes by collaborating institutions according to the institutions' own protocols. For TCRbeta analysis, collaborators shipped samples in one of three forms: frozen whole blood, isolated PBMCs, or DNA extracted from either of those sample types. This record comes from a study of blood T cell repertoires in COVID-19 (TCRdb year 2020). Background on the whole study: Collaborator samples came from the United States, Italy and Spain and covered acute and convalescent phases of COVID-19. A freely available public database, intended as a resource for researchers studying the immune response to SARS-CoV-2, is where the repertoires were released. The material from the prospective study consisted of cDNA or gDNA derived from T cells, B-cell-depleted T cells, or PBMCs. Samples came from the ongoing ImmuneRACE study (first 160 participants) plus 1,254 subjects from 6 global collaborators. The sample metadata nearly always contained a de-identified subject ID, COVID-19 status, age in years and sex. Subjects who had been exposed to COVID-19, were actively infected with it, or had recovered from it provided the deeply sampled blood TCRbeta repertoires that made up the dataset. Where HLA class I and class II types were available, the types were taken from metadata supplied by the sample provider, not from assay-based typing.

The CDR3 holds 11 amino acids from the cysteine to the phenylalanine. CDR3 DNA only is kept here, 33 bases in frame from base 1. V is cut by 6 bases and J by 4 bases, and the space between the germline ends is 10 bases. CDR1 and CDR2 are drawn from the germline V gene (reference sequence): DFQATT, SNEGSKA. TCRbeta CDR3 regions were amplified from genomic DNA by means of the immunoSEQ Assay, a bias-controlled multiplex PCR. The original pipeline was this. The number of nucleated cells in each sample was estimated from the amplification of reference gene primers within the assay. To quantify the absolute abundance of each unique TCRbeta CDR3 rearrangement, sequence reads were collapsed and filtered. For each sample, productive Simpson clonality was calculated as the square root of Simpson's diversity index over productive rearrangements. Entries here come from immuneACCESS through TCRdb and include only in-frame sequences with V and J called. Some clones fail to appear in such tables; in the studies checked, an unresolved V gene covers under half of the shortfall, and the cause of the remainder is unknown. V and J calls and clone size come straight from that table; D and trimming were deduced from the DNA. The sample yields 100,000 to 150,000 clones; roughly 69% were counted once. The ten biggest clones cover around 2% of the sample.

What the work shows at the level of the full study, not this receptor alone: Clinical and demographic metadata were provided uncurated, with the amount varying by source and participant.

The receptor was isolated from a woman in her 70s with acute or convalescent COVID-19. The sample taken for sequencing was peripheral blood. The chain employs TRBV20-1 and TRBJ2-7; matching of 5 bases hints at TRBD1 as the D gene. The nucleotide sequence reads as follows: TGCAGTGCCAGGGTCGGATACGAGCAGTACTTC. Its coded protein is CSARVGYEQYF.